A single sample gave rise to the 23 T cell receptor beta chains below, sequenced in a study of metastatic and nonmetastatic thyroid tumors. No treatment of any kind had been given to any patient before thyroid surgery. From the PCR reads, TCRdb re-called clones with MiXCR. The sample includes roughly 4,500 clones, 35% to 40% of them seen just once. Sequenced: tumor tissue. Receptor source: a male donor with papillary thyroid cancer or a benign thyroid nodule (not recorded which). Some clones in this sample may be carry-over from other donors' samples.

V usage is TRBV11-3 and J usage is TRBJ2-7; 7 nucleotides line up with TRBD1. Losses at the gene ends were 5 bases for V and 5 bases for J; bases not matched to a gene: 9. Germline loops: CDR1 SGHNT, CDR2 YENEEA. The CDR3 has 14 residues. The CDR3 is CASSARQGLNEQYF. The CDR3 coding sequence is TGTGCCAGCAGCGCTAGACAGGGTTTGAACGAGCAGTACTTC. The full variable domain, completed using reference TRBV11-3 and TRBJ2-7, is EAGVVQSPRYKIIEKKQPVAFWCNPISGHNTLYWYLQNLGQGPELLIRYENEEAVDDSQLPKDRFSAERLKGVDSTLKIQPAELGDSAVYLCASSARQGLNEQYFGPGTRLTVT.

The chain links TRBV24-1 to TRBJ2-5; D gene ambiguous. The V end was cut by 2 bases, the J end by 5 bases, with 8 bases between. Germline assignment: CDR1 KGHDR and CDR2 SFDVKD. The CDR3 has 13 amino acids. CDR3 DNA: TGTGCCACCAGTGATTGGGCGAAGGAGACCCAGTACTTC. Its translation: CATSDWAKETQYF.

The chain couples TRBV15 to TRBJ2-7; no definite D call. With 0 bases removed from V and 5 bases from J, the gap between germline ends came to 14 bases. Germline loops: CDR1 LNHNV, CDR2 YYDKDF (reference sequence). The CDR3 consists of 15 residues. DNA of the CDR3: TGTGCCACCAGCAGAGATCTCTTGGTAGCCGACGAGCAGTACTTC. As protein: CATSRDLLVADEQYF.

The chain carries TRBV5-1 and TRBJ2-3; D possibly corresponds to TRBD1 (7 bases). This CDR3 region has 15 residues. The germline V gene has CDR1 SGHRS and CDR2 YFSETQ. With 6 bases removed from V and 3 bases from J, the gap between germline ends came to 17 bases. DNA for the CDR3: TGCGCCAGCAAGGCAGGGGGGTACCGGACAGATACGCAGTATTTT. It encodes CASKAGGYRTDTQYF.

The chain carries TRBV6-1 and TRBJ1-2; D may be TRBD1 (5 bases). Trimming stripped 8 bases from V and 7 bases from J, with 11 bases between. CDR1 and CDR2 from the germline V gene are MNHNS and SASEGT. This CDR3 has 11 residues. The CDR3 region is CASPGGVGYTF. The CDR3 DNA sequence: TGTGCCAGCCCGGGGGGGGTTGGCTACACCTTC.

This rearrangement joins TRBV2 to TRBJ2-7; D is tentatively TRBD1 or TRBD2 (5 bases each). This CDR3 has 15 residues. CDR1 and CDR2 (germline): SNHLY, FYNNEI. Deletions cut 6 bases from V and 0 bases from J, with 15 bases between. Here the CDR3 DNA reads TGTGCCAGCAGGGGGGAGTCGATAAACTCCTACGAGCAGTACTTC. Protein product: CASRGESINSYEQYF.

This rearrangement joins TRBV24-1 to TRBJ1-2, with 8 nucleotides matching TRBD1. Germline lookup yields CDR1 KGHDR and CDR2 SFDVKD. Germline trimming cut 3 bases from V and 7 bases from J; bases unmatched to any gene: 6. This CDR3 is 14 amino acids long. The CDR3 DNA is TGTGCCACCAGTGATCAGACAGGGGTGGGTGGCTACACCTTC. Translated, it gives CATSDQTGVGGYTF.

The rearrangement joins TRBV3-1 to TRBJ2-5, with 10 bases that match TRBD1. The CDR3 extends over 16 amino acids. CDR1 and CDR2 (germline): LGHDT, YNNKEL (reference sequence). V trimming: 5 bases; J trimming: 4 bases; junction bases outside the gene matches: 10. CDR3 protein: CASSSPGQGILETQYF. The CDR3 bases are TGTGCCAGCAGCTCCCCGGGACAGGGGATTTTAGAGACCCAGTACTTC.

The chain links TRBV20-1 to TRBJ2-7; D is possibly TRBD1 or TRBD2 (5 bases each). This CDR3 is 12 amino acids long. Looked up from germline, CDR1 is DFQATT and CDR2 is SNEGSKA (reference sequence). V lost 7 bases and J 7 bases, leaving 17 bases between the germline ends. CDR3 DNA: TGCAGTGTTTATCCCGGGACCCCGGAGCAGTACTTC. Its protein is CSVYPGTPEQYF.

The sample holds one count of this clone. This chain joins TRBV7-6 and TRBJ1-3; perhaps TRBD1 as D (6 bases). Trimming shortened V by 2 bases and J by 4 bases, and 9 bases separated the two germline ends. Germline CDR1 SGHVS, CDR2 FNYEAQ. The CDR3 has 14 amino acids. CDR3 bases: TGTGCCAGCAGCTTAACGGACAGCGGAAACACCATATATTTT. Amino acids: CASSLTDSGNTIYF.

The J gene is TRBJ1-2, the V gene TRBV7-8; D ambiguous. Per the germline V gene, CDR1 is SGHVS and CDR2 is FQNEAQ. The V end lost 5 bases, the J end lost 6 bases, and 19 bases lay between the germline ends. This CDR3 has 15 residues. Here the CDR3 DNA reads TGTGCCAGCAGCCCCGCAAATGAAGGGTCCCATGGCTACACCTTC. Its translation: CASSPANEGSHGYTF.

This clone turned up a few times. This chain links TRBV27 with TRBJ2-7; 9 nucleotides line up with TRBD1. Germline CDR1 is MNHEY and CDR2 is SMNVEV (reference sequence). This CDR3 spans 14 amino acids. Unmatched junction bases numbered 7, after V lost 4 bases and J lost 6 bases. CDR3 DNA: TGTGCCAGCAGTTACCGGGACAGGGCTTTCGAGCAGTACTTC. It specifies CASSYRDRAFEQYF.

The V call is TRBV11-2, the J call TRBJ2-2; no clear D. Per the germline V gene, CDR1 is SGHAT and CDR2 is FQNNGV. V was clipped by 5 bases and J by 7 bases, with 11 bases between them. The CDR3 covers 13 residues. CDR3 DNA: TGTGCCAGCAGCCCCCTCGTGCACGGGGAGCTGTTTTTT. This gives the protein CASSPLVHGELFF. Drawing the rest from reference TRBV11-2 and TRBJ2-2, the complete variable domain is EAGVAQSPRYKIIEKRQSVAFWCNPISGHATLYWYQQILGQGPKLLIQFQNNGVVDDSQLPKDRFSAERLKGVDSTLKIQPAKLEDSAVYLCASSPLVHGELFFGEGSRLTVL.

This clone qualifies as large (0.1 to 1%). The V gene is TRBV2, the J gene TRBJ1-5, with D unclear. In germline, CDR1 is SNHLY, CDR2 FYNNEI. This CDR3 spans 13 amino acids. V lost 6 bases and J lost 4, with 10 bases in between. DNA of the CDR3: TGTGCCAGCAGACAGATGACTAATCAGCCCCAGCATTTT. This encodes CASRQMTNQPQHF. Looking up the rest from reference TRBV2 and TRBJ1-5 gives the full variable domain: EPEVTQTPSHQVTQMGQEVILRCVPISNHLYFYWYRQILGQKVEFLVSFYNNEISEKSEIFDDQFSVERPDGSNFTLKIRSTKLEDSAMYFCASRQMTNQPQHFGDGTRLSIL.

In DNA form, the CDR3 reads TGTGCCAGCAGCCGCAGATCGGGACAAAACTACACCTTC. This gives the protein CASSRRSGQNYTF. The V gene is TRBV7-2, the J gene TRBJ1-2; D possibly corresponds to TRBD1 (6 bases). This CDR3 is built from 13 residues. Trimming pared 5 bases from V and 10 bases from J, leaving 17 bases between. Germline values: CDR1 SGHTA, CDR2 FQGNSA.

V is TRBV28 and J is TRBJ2-3, with 7 bases fitting TRBD2. The ends lost 5 bases at V and 8 bases at J; junction bases unmatched: 22. Germline CDR1 MDHEN, CDR2 SYDVKM. The CDR3 contains 18 residues. The CDR3 reads CASSLGLVQVSPSITQYF. The CDR3 DNA reads as TGTGCCAGCAGTCTCGGACTAGTTCAAGTTTCACCTTCAATTACGCAGTATTTT.

The rearrangement links TRBV19 to TRBJ1-5; D remains ambiguous. The CDR3 contains 18 residues. V was clipped by 3 bases and J by 0 bases, with 18 bases between them. The V gene's germline CDR1 is LNHDA and CDR2 SQIVND (reference sequence). CDR3 sequence (DNA): TGTGCCAGTAGTATGCGGAGGACCGGACCTTATAGCAATCAGCCCCAGCATTTT. It is translated as CASSMRRTGPYSNQPQHF.

Of note for this clone: The junction shows a germline mismatch at one end, possibly a read error. The chain couples TRBV3-1 to TRBJ2-7; 7 nucleotides match TRBD1. CDR3 length: 18 amino acids. CDR1 and CDR2 from the germline V gene are LGHDT and YNNKEL (reference sequence). CDR3 bases: TGTGCCGGCAGCCAAGAGACCCTCGGGACAGCGCCTTCCTACGAGCAGTACTTC. Translated: CAGSQETLGTAPSYEQYF.

J is TRBJ2-7 and V is TRBV4-1; D possibly matches TRBD1 or TRBD2 (5 bases each). CDR1 and CDR2 from the germline V gene are MGHRA and YSYEKL. The CDR3 is made up of 13 amino acids. Trimming took 4 bases from V and 6 from J, leaving 13 bases between them. The CDR3 nucleotides read TGCGCCAGCAGCCCTCGGGACGGGTTCGAGCAGTACTTC. It is translated as CASSPRDGFEQYF.

The chain recombines TRBV20-1 with TRBJ2-1; TRBD1 or TRBD2 may be the D gene (5 bases each). Germline CDR1 DFQATT, CDR2 SNEGSKA (reference sequence). V was cut by 3 bases and J by 3 bases, with 18 bases left in between. This CDR3 region has 16 residues. CDR3: CSARDVWGPNYNEQFF. The CDR3 bases are TGCAGTGCTAGGGATGTTTGGGGACCCAACTACAATGAGCAGTTCTTC.

This clone was counted between two and nine times. The chain carries TRBV12-3 or TRBV12-4 and TRBJ1-5, with TRBD1 matching over 10 bases. This CDR3 is built from 15 residues. Trimming took 6 bases from V and 0 from J; bases not matched to a gene: 2. CDR3 amino acids: CASSWTGGSNQPQHF. Here the CDR3 DNA reads TGTGCCAGCAGCTGGACAGGGGGTAGCAATCAGCCCCAGCATTTT.

The genes are TRBV11-2 and TRBJ2-1, with 13 bases identical to TRBD2. The CDR3 length is 15 residues. V lost 5 bases, J lost 5 bases, and 3 bases stayed unmatched. Germline-derived CDR1 and CDR2 are SGHAT and FQNNGV. CDR3 sequence: CASSPGLAGNNEQFF. The CDR3 DNA is TGTGCCAGCAGCCCGGGACTAGCGGGGAACAATGAGCAGTTCTTC.

The J gene is TRBJ2-2, the V gene TRBV20-1; no clear D gene. Germline loops: CDR1 DFQATT, CDR2 SNEGSKA (reference sequence). Trimming shortened V by 4 bases and J by 7 bases, and 7 bases separated the two germline ends. The CDR3 loop spans 11 amino acids. CDR3 protein: CSAKGNGELFF. In DNA form, the CDR3 reads TGCAGTGCTAAAGGGAACGGGGAGCTGTTTTTT.